The 23 T cell receptor beta chains reported below all come from one sample, sequenced in a study of T cells after posttransplantation cyclophosphamide. Profiling relied on immunoSEQ multiplex PCR, and the TCRdb table lists in-frame clones only, not all of them. Singletons are absent from the sample, which has tens of thousands of clones. Cyclophosphamide on days +3 and +4 followed busulfan-fludarabine conditioning and a marrow graft. Sequenced here: PBMCs, sampled after allogeneic stem cell transplant with posttransplant cyclophosphamide. The receptors come from a male patient younger than 35 who received an allogeneic stem cell transplant from a related donor, was CMV-positive, and had no GVHD. Some T cells may be graft donor cells.

This clone was picked up many times. This rearrangement joins TRBV19 to TRBJ2-7, with 9 nucleotides matching TRBD2. The CDR3 runs 19 residues. V shed 3 bases and J 1 base; nucleotides not matched to a gene: 16. Germline CDR1 LNHDA, CDR2 SQIVND (reference sequence). The CDR3: CASSISSYRIAGESYEQYF. In DNA form, the CDR3 reads TGTGCCAGTAGTATTTCATCGTACAGAATAGCGGGAGAATCCTACGAGCAGTACTTC.

Ten or more counts support this clone. The chain employs TRBV5-1 and TRBJ2-5; 9 bases line up with TRBD2. The CDR3 is 16 amino acids. Looked up from germline, CDR1 is SGHRS and CDR2 is YFSETQ. With V trimmed by 2 bases and J by 1 base, 6 bases remained unmatched. CDR3 region: CASSLILAGFQETQYF. CDR3 nucleotides: TGCGCCAGCAGCTTAATTCTAGCGGGGTTCCAAGAGACCCAGTACTTC.

There are many counts of this clone. V is TRBV6-6 and J is TRBJ2-7, with TRBD1 as a possible D gene (6 bases). The ends were cut back, 6 bases at V and 2 bases at J, with 8 bases in the middle. Germline values: CDR1 MNHNY, CDR2 SVGAGI (reference sequence). The CDR3 has 12 amino acids. The CDR3, as DNA: TGTGCCAGCAGGGACAGTCCCTACGAGCAGTACTTC. Encoded protein: CASRDSPYEQYF.

This clone was detected ten times or more. The CDR3 protein is CASRRDSSTDTQYF. CDR3 bases: TGTGCCAGCAGACGGGACAGTTCCACAGATACGCAGTATTTT. J is TRBJ2-3 and V is TRBV6-5; 7 positions match TRBD1. CDR1 is MNHEY, CDR2 SVGAGI, per germline. The V segment lost 6 bases and the J segment 2 bases; nucleotides outside the gene matches: 5. CDR3 length: 14 amino acids.

This clone appeared many times. In nucleotides, the CDR3 is TGTGCCAGTAGTTCCGGGACAGGCCTCTCTGGGGCCAACGTCCTGACTTTC. It specifies CASSSGTGLSGANVLTF. The chain uses TRBV19 and TRBJ2-6; the match to TRBD1 covers 8 bases. CDR3 size: 17 residues. With V trimmed by 5 bases and J by 0 bases, 6 bases remained unmatched. Germline V CDR1 and CDR2: LNHDA, SQIVND (reference sequence).

This clone has at least ten counts. The rearrangement uses TRBV19 and TRBJ2-7, with 8 bases matching TRBD1. With 5 bases clipped from V and 4 bases from J, the junction kept 4 bases outside the gene matches. Per germline, CDR1 LNHDA and CDR2 SQIVND (reference sequence). This CDR3 is 13 amino acids long. The DNA of the CDR3 is TGTGCCAGTAGTCGGCAGGGGGCTTACGAGCAGTACTTC. As protein: CASSRQGAYEQYF.

This clone was found a few times. CDR3 sequence: CASSPRGPSGYTF. The CDR3 DNA sequence: TGCGCCAGCAGCCCGAGAGGTCCATCCGGCTACACCTTC. V is TRBV5-1 and J is TRBJ1-2; unclear D gene. V gave up 4 bases and J gave up 8 bases, with 15 bases separating them. Germline loops: CDR1 SGHRS, CDR2 YFSETQ. This CDR3 is 13 amino acids long. The full variable domain, completed using reference TRBV5-1 and TRBJ1-2, is KAGVTQTPRYLIKTRGQQVTLSCSPISGHRSVSWYQQTPGQGLQFLFEYFSETQRNKGNFPGRFSGRQFSNSRSEMNVSTLELGDSALYLCASSPRGPSGYTFGSGTRLTVV.

This clone was picked up many times. The junction and the germline gene differ at one end; a read error may be behind it. V gene TRBV15 combines with J gene TRBJ2-3; 7 bases line up with TRBD1. This CDR3 has 14 amino acids. Germline CDR1 is LNHNV and CDR2 is YYDKDF (reference sequence). In nucleotides, the CDR3 is TGTGCCACCAGCGGAGACAGGGATGCAGATACGCAGTATTTT. This gives the protein CATSGDRDADTQYF.

This clone was detected ten times or more. CDR3 loop: CATLRGLLAGGYNEQFF. The DNA for the CDR3 is TGTGCCACCCTAAGGGGGCTCCTAGCGGGAGGATACAATGAGCAGTTCTTC. J is TRBJ2-1 and V is TRBV28; 11 bases are a match to TRBD2. Looked up from germline, CDR1 is MDHEN and CDR2 is SYDVKM. The CDR3 has 17 residues. Losses at the gene ends were 10 bases for V and 4 bases for J; bases not matched to a gene: 15.

Many counts were recorded for this clone. The chain is built from TRBV29-1 and TRBJ2-3; 10 bases align to TRBD1. This CDR3 comprises 13 residues. J gave up 5 bases and V 6 bases, and 5 bases lay outside the gene matches. Germline lookup yields CDR1 SQVTM and CDR2 ANQGSEA. This CDR3 is CSVKTGGGDTQYF. The CDR3 bases are TGCAGCGTGAAGACAGGGGGCGGAGATACGCAGTATTTT.

This clone came up many times. The genes are TRBV14 and TRBJ2-7; D ambiguous. V shed 1 base and J shed 3 bases, with 10 bases lying between them. In germline, CDR1 is SGHDN, CDR2 FVKESK. This CDR3 is 14 amino acids long. CDR3 in amino acids: CASSQGLAVYEQYF. The CDR3 DNA follows: TGTGCCAGCAGCCAAGGATTAGCCGTCTACGAGCAGTACTTC.

This clone was recorded at least ten times. The chain uses TRBV5-5 and TRBJ2-1, with D unclear. CDR3 length: 13 residues. Germline V CDR1 and CDR2: SGHKS, YYEKEE (reference sequence). The V and J ends lost 4 bases and 5 bases respectively, with 10 bases between them. CDR3: CASSLLGHNEQFF. CDR3 DNA sequence: TGTGCCAGCAGCCTCCTTGGGCACAATGAGCAGTTCTTC.

Ten or more counts support this clone. The V call is TRBV7-9, the J call TRBJ2-7; D is possibly TRBD1 (5 bases). This CDR3 comprises 17 residues. In germline, CDR1 is SEHNR, CDR2 FQNEAQ (reference sequence). V shed 4 bases and J shed 0 bases, with 19 bases lying between them. CDR3 nucleotide sequence: TGTGCCAGCAGCTCCCCTCCCAGACAGCTGAGCTCCTACGAGCAGTACTTC. Protein: CASSSPPRQLSSYEQYF.

This clone was detected ten times or more. The sample contains more than one DNA sequence encoding this CDR3. This sequence joins TRBV4-1 and TRBJ2-7, with 12 positions matching TRBD2. The CDR3 is 17 amino acids. CDR1 and CDR2 from the germline V gene are MGHRA and YSYEKL. After removal of 5 bases from V and 3 bases from J, the junction contained 11 bases not matched to a gene. The CDR3 spells CASSTGLAGPDFYEQYF. DNA for the CDR3: TGCGCCAGCAGCACTGGACTAGCGGGACCTGACTTCTACGAGCAGTACTTC.

This clone was recorded many times. The rearrangement joins TRBV6-1 to TRBJ1-1, with TRBD1 matching over 8 bases. Germline CDR1 MNHNS, CDR2 SASEGT. This CDR3 region has 14 residues. V gave up 6 bases and J gave up 1 base; unmatched junction bases: 4. The chain's CDR3 is CASRGQGGNTEAFF. In DNA form, the CDR3 reads TGTGCCAGCAGAGGACAGGGCGGGAACACTGAAGCTTTCTTT.

This clone was seen repeatedly, ten times or more. The rearrangement joins TRBV28 to TRBJ1-1; possibly TRBD1 for D (6 bases). Germline loops: CDR1 MDHEN, CDR2 SYDVKM. With 3 bases removed from V and 4 bases from J, the gap between germline ends came to 24 bases. The CDR3 is 18 residues long. CDR3 nucleotide sequence: TGTGCCAGCAGTTTCCCCTCAGACCCAAGACAGGCCAGCACTGAAGCTTTCTTT. This sequence encodes CASSFPSDPRQASTEAFF. The variable domain in full, completed from reference TRBV28 and TRBJ1-1, reads DVKVTQSSRYLVKRTGEKVFLECVQDMDHENMFWYRQDPGLGLRLIYFSYDVKMKEKGDIPEGYSVSREKKERFSLILESASTNQTSMYLCASSFPSDPRQASTEAFFGQGTRLTVV.

This clone came up many times. The chain joins TRBV7-9 to TRBJ2-3; 7 nucleotides align to TRBD2. Germline CDR1 and CDR2: SEHNR and FQNEAQ (reference sequence). This CDR3 is 16 amino acids long. V lost 3 bases and J lost 4; bases outside the gene matches: 10. The CDR3 DNA sequence: TGTGCCAGCAGCTTCCCCCCCAGACTAGCCCCAGATACGCAGTATTTT. This encodes CASSFPPRLAPDTQYF.

This clone was seen ten or more times. The chain links TRBV7-9 to TRBJ2-7, with D perhaps TRBD2 (5 bases). V was shortened by 1 base and J by 5 bases, with 9 bases between the two germline ends. The CDR3 runs to 13 residues. Germline-derived CDR1 and CDR2 are SEHNR and FQNEAQ (reference sequence). DNA for the CDR3: TGTGCCAGCAGCTTAGGGGCCGGGAACGAGCAGTACTTC. Residues: CASSLGAGNEQYF.

This clone was observed at least ten times. The rearrangement joins TRBV19 to TRBJ1-4, with TRBD1 as a possible D gene (6 bases). The CDR3 consists of 14 residues. Germline V CDR1 and CDR2: LNHDA, SQIVND (reference sequence). Deletions cut 5 bases from V and 8 bases from J, with 15 bases between. The CDR3, as DNA: TGTGCCAGTAGTCTCATGGGGGCTCGAGAAAAACTGTTTTTT. It translates to CASSLMGAREKLFF.

The sample holds many counts of this clone. V usage is TRBV18 and J usage is TRBJ1-5, with 9 nucleotides matching TRBD1. V shed 2 bases, J shed 9 bases, and the junction held 11 bases outside the gene matches. Looked up from germline, CDR1 is KGHSH and CDR2 is LQKENI. CDR3 length: 16 residues. The CDR3 DNA sequence: TGTGCCAGCTCACCAGCTGGGACAGGGCCTGGTGGGCCCCAGCATTTT. Encoded protein: CASSPAGTGPGGPQHF. Complete variable domain (other parts from reference TRBV18 and TRBJ1-5): NAGVMQNPRHLVRRRGQEARLRCSPMKGHSHVYWYRQLPEEGLKFMVYLQKENIIDESGMPKERFSAEFPKEGPSILRIQQVVRGDSAAYFCASSPAGTGPGGPQHFGDGTRLSIL.

V gene TRBV7-8 combines with J gene TRBJ2-5; 7 bases line up with TRBD1. The last part of the DNA fits TRBJ2-7 better; the J call may be wrong. CDR1 and CDR2 (germline): SGHVS, FQNEAQ. The CDR3 length is 15 residues. The CDR3 is CASSLDLRGLHEQYF. Here the CDR3 DNA reads TGTGCCAGCAGCTTAGATTTGAGGGGGCTCCACGAGCAGTACTTC.

This clone appeared many times. This chain uses TRBV9 with TRBJ2-5, with a weak D call TRBD2 (6 bases). The germline CDR1 and CDR2 sequences are SGDLS and YYNGEE. This CDR3 contains 16 residues. V lost 4 bases and J lost 1, with 17 bases in between. CDR3 sequence: CASSPLVGTVQETQYF. CDR3 nucleotide sequence: TGTGCCAGCAGCCCCCTAGTTGGGACTGTCCAAGAGACCCAGTACTTC.

The table lists this clone with many counts. This chain connects TRBV5-4 to TRBJ1-2, with TRBD1 identical over 7 bases. Looked up from germline, CDR1 is SGHNT and CDR2 is YYREEE (reference sequence). The CDR3 length is 14 residues. The ends lost 6 bases at V and 5 bases at J; junction bases unmatched: 10. The CDR3 loop is CASTDTGVFYGYTF. The CDR3 nucleotides are TGTGCCAGCACCGATACAGGGGTTTTTTATGGCTACACCTTC.